This T cell receptor beta chain was retrieved from a study of beta chain features in type 1 diabetes. CDR3 size: 15 residues. V trimming: 2 bases; J trimming: 5 bases; junction bases outside the gene matches: 8. Per the germline V gene, CDR1 is SQVTM and CDR2 is ANQGSEA. Since all of the isolated RNA was reverse transcribed, expressed TCRB transcripts were what got sequenced. TCRdb's copy holds only in-frame clones and misses some; the assay was immunoSEQ multiplex PCR. The profile shows about 270,000 clones, more than 13% of them singletons. Only a few counts were recorded for this clone. As yet, its antigen is unknown. On average, the one heparinised blood draw given by each donor was 90 to 150 mL. Study results and limitations: A moderate, significant TCRB CDR3 shortening appeared in type 1 diabetes across four CD4+ subsets. For patients, the naive, central memory and Treg TCRB repertoires appeared more alike than for healthy donors.

The TCR sequence derives from a man younger than 45 with type 1 diabetes. Sequenced: naive CD4+ T cells from blood. J is TRBJ1-2 and V is TRBV29-1; TRBD1 aligns across 10 bases. The CDR3 sequence is CSVEKARDRGYGYTF. The CDR3 nucleotides are TGCAGCGTTGAAAAAGCCCGGGACAGGGGATATGGCTACACCTTC.